Here is one T cell receptor (beta chain) with its context. In the original processing: Amplified reference gene primers provided the basis for estimating nucleated cell counts. Clones were read by immunoSEQ multiplex PCR, and TCRdb kept only the in-frame ones, dropping some. The V and J calls and the clone size are those of that table, but D and trimming were determined from the DNA. The table has 130,000 to 150,000 clones, 80% seen once; the top ten hold 3.5%. This sample was included in a study of blood T cell repertoires in COVID-19. Across the whole study: Spain, Italy and the United States supplied samples that represented acute and convalescent COVID-19. Sample material is recorded as cDNA or gDNA derived from T cells, B-cell-depleted T cells, or PBMCs.

CDR3 size: 15 residues. The ends lost 2 bases at V and 4 bases at J; junction bases unmatched: 8. Germline V gives CDR1 MGHRA, CDR2 YSYEKL. The sequence was obtained from a man between 70 and 80 years old who had recovered from COVID-19. The chain has TRBV4-1 and TRBJ2-7, with 7 bases identical to TRBD2. Sequenced: peripheral blood. The CDR3 DNA reads as TGCGCCAGCAGCCAACTAGCGGTAGTACGGTACGAGCAGTACTTC. It is translated as CASSQLAVVRYEQYF.